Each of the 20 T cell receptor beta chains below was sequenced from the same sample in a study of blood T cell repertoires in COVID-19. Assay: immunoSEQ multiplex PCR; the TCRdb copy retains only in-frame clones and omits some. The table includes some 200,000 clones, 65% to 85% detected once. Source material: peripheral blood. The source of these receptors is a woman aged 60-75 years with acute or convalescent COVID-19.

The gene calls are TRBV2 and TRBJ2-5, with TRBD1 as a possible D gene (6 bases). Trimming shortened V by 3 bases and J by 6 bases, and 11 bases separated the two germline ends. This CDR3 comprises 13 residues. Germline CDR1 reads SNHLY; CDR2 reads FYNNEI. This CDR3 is CASSEGQGKTQYF. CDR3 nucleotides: TGTGCCAGCAGTGAGGGGCAGGGGAAGACCCAGTACTTC.

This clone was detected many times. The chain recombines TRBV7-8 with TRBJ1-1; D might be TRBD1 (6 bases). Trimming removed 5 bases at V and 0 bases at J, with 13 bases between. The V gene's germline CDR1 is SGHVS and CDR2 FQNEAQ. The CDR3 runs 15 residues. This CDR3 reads CASSARQALNTEAFF. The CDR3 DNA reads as TGTGCCAGCAGCGCCAGACAGGCCTTGAACACTGAAGCTTTCTTT. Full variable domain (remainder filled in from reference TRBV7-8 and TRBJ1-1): GAGVSQSPRYKVAKRGQDVALRCDPISGHVSLFWYQQALGQGPEFLTYFQNEAQLDKSGLPSDRFFAERPEGSVSTLKIQRTQQEDSAVYLCASSARQALNTEAFFGQGTRLTVV.

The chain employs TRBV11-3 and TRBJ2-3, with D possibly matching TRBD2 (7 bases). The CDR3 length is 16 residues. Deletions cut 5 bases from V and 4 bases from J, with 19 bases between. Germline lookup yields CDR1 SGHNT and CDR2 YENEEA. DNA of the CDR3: TGTGCCAGCAGCCCTGGGGGCGGGGGTGGTGCAGATACGCAGTATTTT. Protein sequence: CASSPGGGGGADTQYF. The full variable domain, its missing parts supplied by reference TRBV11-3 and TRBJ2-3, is EAGVVQSPRYKIIEKKQPVAFWCNPISGHNTLYWYLQNLGQGPELLIRYENEEAVDDSQLPKDRFSAERLKGVDSTLKIQPAELGDSAVYLCASSPGGGGGADTQYFGPGTRLTVL.

Written as DNA, the CDR3 is TGCGCCAGCAGCTTGGACGGGGGGTCCTACGAGCAGTACTTC. It yields the protein CASSLDGGSYEQYF. The chain combines TRBV5-1 with TRBJ2-7, with TRBD2 identical over 7 bases. With 0 bases clipped from V and 1 base from J, the junction kept 1 base outside the gene matches. CDR1 is SGHRS and CDR2 is YFSETQ in the germline V gene. The CDR3 loop spans 14 amino acids. The full variable domain, completed using reference TRBV5-1 and TRBJ2-7, is KAGVTQTPRYLIKTRGQQVTLSCSPISGHRSVSWYQQTPGQGLQFLFEYFSETQRNKGNFPGRFSGRQFSNSRSEMNVSTLELGDSALYLCASSLDGGSYEQYFGPGTRLTVT.

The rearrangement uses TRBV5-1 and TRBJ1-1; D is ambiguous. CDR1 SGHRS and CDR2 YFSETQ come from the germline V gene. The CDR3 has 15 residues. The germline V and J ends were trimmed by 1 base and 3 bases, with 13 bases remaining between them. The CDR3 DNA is TGCGCCAGCAGCTTGTCCGGGGTTGTGGACACTGAAGCTTTCTTT. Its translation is CASSLSGVVDTEAFF.

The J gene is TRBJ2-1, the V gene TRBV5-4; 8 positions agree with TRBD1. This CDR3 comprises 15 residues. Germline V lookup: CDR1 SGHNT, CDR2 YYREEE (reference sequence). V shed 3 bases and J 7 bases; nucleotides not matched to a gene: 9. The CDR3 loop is CASSSLGQGTNEQFF. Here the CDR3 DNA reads TGTGCCAGCAGCTCTTTAGGACAGGGTACGAATGAGCAGTTCTTC. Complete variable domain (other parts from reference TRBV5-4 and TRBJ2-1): ETGVTQSPTHLIKTRGQQVTLRCSSQSGHNTVSWYQQALGQGPQFIFQYYREEENGRGNFPPRFSGLQFPNYSSELNVNALELDDSALYLCASSSLGQGTNEQFFGPGTRLTVL.

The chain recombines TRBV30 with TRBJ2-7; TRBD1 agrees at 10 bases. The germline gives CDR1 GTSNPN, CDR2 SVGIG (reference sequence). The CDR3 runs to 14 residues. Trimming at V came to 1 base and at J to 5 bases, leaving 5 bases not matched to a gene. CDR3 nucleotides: TGTGCCTGGAGTGCCGACAGGGGGCTCGACGAGCAGTACTTC. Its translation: CAWSADRGLDEQYF. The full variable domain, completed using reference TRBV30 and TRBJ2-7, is SQTIHQWPATLVQPVGSPLSLECTVEGTSNPNLYWYRQAAGRGLQLLFYSVGIGQISSEVPQNLSASRPQDRQFILSSKKLLLSDSGFYLCAWSADRGLDEQYFGPGTRLTVT.

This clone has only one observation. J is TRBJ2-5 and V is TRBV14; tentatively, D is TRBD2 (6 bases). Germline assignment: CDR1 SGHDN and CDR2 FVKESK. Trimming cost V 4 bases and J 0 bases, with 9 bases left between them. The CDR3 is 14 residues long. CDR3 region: CASSPRDYQETQYF. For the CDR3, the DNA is TGTGCCAGCAGCCCCCGGGACTACCAAGAGACCCAGTACTTC.

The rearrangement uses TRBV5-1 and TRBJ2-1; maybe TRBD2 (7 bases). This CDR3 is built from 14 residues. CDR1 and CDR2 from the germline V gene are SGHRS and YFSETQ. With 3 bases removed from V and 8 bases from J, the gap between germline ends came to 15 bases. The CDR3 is CASSSRGGDHEQFF. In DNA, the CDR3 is TGCGCCAGCAGCTCAAGGGGGGGGGATCATGAGCAGTTCTTC.

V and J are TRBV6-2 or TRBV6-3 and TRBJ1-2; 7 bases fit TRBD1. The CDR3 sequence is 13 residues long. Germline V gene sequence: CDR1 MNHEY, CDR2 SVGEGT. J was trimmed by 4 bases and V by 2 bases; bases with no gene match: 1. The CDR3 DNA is TGTGCCAGCAGTTACAAGGGGGCCTATGGCTACACCTTC. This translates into CASSYKGAYGYTF.

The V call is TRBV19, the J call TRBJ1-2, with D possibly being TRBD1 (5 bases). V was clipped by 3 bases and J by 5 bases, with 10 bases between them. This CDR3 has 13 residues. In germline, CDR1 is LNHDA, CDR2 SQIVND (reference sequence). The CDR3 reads CASSIQGGYGYTF. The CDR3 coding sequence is TGTGCCAGTAGTATCCAGGGAGGTTATGGCTACACCTTC.

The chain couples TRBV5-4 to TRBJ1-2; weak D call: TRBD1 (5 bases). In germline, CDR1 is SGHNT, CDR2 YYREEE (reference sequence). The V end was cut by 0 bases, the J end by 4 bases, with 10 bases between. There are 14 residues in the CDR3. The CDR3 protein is CASSLDQGGYGYTF. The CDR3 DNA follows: TGTGCCAGCAGCTTGGATCAGGGCGGCTATGGCTACACCTTC. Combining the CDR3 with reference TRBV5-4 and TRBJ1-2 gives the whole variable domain ETGVTQSPTHLIKTRGQQVTLRCSSQSGHNTVSWYQQALGQGPQFIFQYYREEENGRGNFPPRFSGLQFPNYSSELNVNALELDDSALYLCASSLDQGGYGYTFGSGTRLTVV.

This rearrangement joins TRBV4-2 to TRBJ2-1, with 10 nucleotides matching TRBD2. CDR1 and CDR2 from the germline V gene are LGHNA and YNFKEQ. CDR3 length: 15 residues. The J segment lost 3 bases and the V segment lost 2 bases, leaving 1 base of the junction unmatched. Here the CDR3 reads CASSQQRGGYNEQFF. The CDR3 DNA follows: TGTGCCAGCAGCCAACAGCGGGGGGGCTACAATGAGCAGTTCTTC.

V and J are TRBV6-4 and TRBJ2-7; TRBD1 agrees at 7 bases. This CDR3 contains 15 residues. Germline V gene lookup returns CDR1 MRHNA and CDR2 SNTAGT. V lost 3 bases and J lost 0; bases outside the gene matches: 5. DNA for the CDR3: TGTGCCAGCAGTGATGATAGGGACAGCTCCTACGAGCAGTACTTC. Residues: CASSDDRDSSYEQYF.

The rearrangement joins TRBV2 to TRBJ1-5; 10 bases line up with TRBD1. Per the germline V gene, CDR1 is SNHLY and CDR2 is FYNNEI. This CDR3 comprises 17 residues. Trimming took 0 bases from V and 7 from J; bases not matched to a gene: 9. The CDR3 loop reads CASSEADRGRRGQPQHF. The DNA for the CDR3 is TGTGCCAGCAGTGAAGCTGACAGGGGGCGCCGGGGACAGCCCCAGCATTTT.

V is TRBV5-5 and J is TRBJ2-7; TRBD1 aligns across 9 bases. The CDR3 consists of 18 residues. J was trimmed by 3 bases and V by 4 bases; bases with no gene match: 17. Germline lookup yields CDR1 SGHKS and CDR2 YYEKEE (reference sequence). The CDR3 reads CASSGEGIPGQGRYEQYF. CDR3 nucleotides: TGTGCCAGCAGCGGGGAGGGAATACCGGGACAGGGTCGCTACGAGCAGTACTTC.

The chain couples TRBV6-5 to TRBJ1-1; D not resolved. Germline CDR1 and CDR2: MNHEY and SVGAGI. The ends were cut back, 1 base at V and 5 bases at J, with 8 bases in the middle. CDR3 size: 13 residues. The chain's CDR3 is CASSYWTGTEAFF. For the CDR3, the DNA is TGTGCCAGCAGTTACTGGACGGGGACTGAAGCTTTCTTT.

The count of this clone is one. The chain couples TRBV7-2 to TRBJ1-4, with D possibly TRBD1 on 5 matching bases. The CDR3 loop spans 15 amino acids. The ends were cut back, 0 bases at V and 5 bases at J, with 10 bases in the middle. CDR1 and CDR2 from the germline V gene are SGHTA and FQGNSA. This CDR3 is CASSLARGVNEKLFF. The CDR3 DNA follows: TGTGCCAGCAGCTTAGCGCGGGGCGTCAATGAAAAACTGTTTTTT.

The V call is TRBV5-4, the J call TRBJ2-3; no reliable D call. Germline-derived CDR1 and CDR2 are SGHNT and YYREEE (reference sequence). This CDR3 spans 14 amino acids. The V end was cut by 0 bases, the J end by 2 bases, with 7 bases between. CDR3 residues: CASSLELHTDTQYF. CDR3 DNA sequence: TGTGCCAGCAGCTTGGAGCTTCACACAGATACGCAGTATTTT.

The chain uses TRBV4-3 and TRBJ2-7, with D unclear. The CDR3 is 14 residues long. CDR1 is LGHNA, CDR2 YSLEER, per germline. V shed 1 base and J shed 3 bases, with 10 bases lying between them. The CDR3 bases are TGCGCCAGCAGCCAAGGCCCGGCAGGCTACGAGCAGTACTTC. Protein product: CASSQGPAGYEQYF.